This TCR beta chain was recorded in a study of shared clonotypes between healthy human individuals. Study overall: Per donor, three plates held CD4 naive cells, three held CD4 memory, two held CD8 naive and one held CD8 memory. Study-wide points: Though the depth was large, rarefaction showed that sorted-subset sequencing was incomplete.

V dropped 8 bases and J dropped 9 bases, with 11 bases sitting between them. Germline assignment: CDR1 MDHEN and CDR2 SYDVKM. This CDR3 region has 11 residues. For this clone: Its specificity is unknown.

Data came from immunoSEQ multiplex PCR; TCRdb stores just in-frame clones and leaves some out. The data contain approximately 620,000 clones, less than 98% of them seen just once; the ten biggest clones take up around 0.058%. Sample: naive CD4+ T cells sorted from blood. Subset in this sample: CD45RA+ positively selected. The source of this sequence is a woman aged 25-40 years in good health. The gene calls are TRBV28 and TRBJ2-1; no reliable D call. CDR3 sequence (DNA): TGTGCCAGCGGGTCGAGAGTTGAGCAGTTCTTC. The encoded protein is CASGSRVEQFF.